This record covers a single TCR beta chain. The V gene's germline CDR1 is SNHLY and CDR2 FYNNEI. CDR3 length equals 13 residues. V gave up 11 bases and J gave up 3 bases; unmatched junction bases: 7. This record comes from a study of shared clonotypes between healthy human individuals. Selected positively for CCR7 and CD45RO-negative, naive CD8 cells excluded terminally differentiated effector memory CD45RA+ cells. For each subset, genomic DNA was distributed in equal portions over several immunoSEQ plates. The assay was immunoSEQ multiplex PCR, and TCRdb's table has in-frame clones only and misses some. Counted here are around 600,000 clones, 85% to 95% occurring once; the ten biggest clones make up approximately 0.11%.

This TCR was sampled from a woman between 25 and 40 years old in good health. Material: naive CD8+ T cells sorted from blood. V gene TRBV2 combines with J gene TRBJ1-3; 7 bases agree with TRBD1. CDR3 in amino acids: CAGSQGNGNTIYF. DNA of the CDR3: TGTGCCGGATCACAGGGGAATGGAAACACCATATATTTT.